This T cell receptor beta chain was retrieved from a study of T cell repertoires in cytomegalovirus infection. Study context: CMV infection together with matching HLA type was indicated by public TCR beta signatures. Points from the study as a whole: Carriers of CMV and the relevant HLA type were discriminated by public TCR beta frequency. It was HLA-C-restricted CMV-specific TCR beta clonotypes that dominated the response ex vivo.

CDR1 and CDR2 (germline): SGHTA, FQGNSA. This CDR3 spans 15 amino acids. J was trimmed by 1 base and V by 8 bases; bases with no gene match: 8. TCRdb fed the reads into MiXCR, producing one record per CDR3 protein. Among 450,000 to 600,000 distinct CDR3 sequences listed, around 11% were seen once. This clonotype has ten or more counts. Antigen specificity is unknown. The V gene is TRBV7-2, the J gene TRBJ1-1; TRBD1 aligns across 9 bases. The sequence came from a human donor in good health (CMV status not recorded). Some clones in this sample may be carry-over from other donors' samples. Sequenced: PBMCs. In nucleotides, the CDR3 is TGTGCCAGCCGCCAGGACAGGGGTTCGAACACTGAAGCTTTCTTT. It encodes CASRQDRGSNTEAFF.